This record covers a single T cell receptor beta chain. The data are from a study of glioma-infiltrating T cells. Using RNA template, CDR3s of TCR alpha and beta were amplified with iRepertoire arm-PCR. One entry per CDR3 protein results from TCRdb running MiXCR on the multiplex PCR reads. Here the sample spans about 140,000 distinct CDR3 sequences, around 42% being singletons. The germline V gene has CDR1 MNHEY and CDR2 SMNVEV (reference sequence). The CDR3 is made up of 14 amino acids. The V end lost 7 bases, the J end lost 4 bases, and 16 bases lay between the germline ends. J is TRBJ1-1 and V is TRBV27; weak D call: TRBD1 (5 bases). The specimen was glioma tissue, nonneoplastic brain tissue, or PBMCs (not recorded which). This sequence originates from a human donor with low-grade glioma or glioblastoma, undergoing nonglioma brain surgery, or in good health (not recorded which). The CDR3 nucleotides are TGTGCCAGCACCCCCGGGGGAGGCGCCACTGAAGCTTTCTTT. Amino acids: CASTPGGGATEAFF.